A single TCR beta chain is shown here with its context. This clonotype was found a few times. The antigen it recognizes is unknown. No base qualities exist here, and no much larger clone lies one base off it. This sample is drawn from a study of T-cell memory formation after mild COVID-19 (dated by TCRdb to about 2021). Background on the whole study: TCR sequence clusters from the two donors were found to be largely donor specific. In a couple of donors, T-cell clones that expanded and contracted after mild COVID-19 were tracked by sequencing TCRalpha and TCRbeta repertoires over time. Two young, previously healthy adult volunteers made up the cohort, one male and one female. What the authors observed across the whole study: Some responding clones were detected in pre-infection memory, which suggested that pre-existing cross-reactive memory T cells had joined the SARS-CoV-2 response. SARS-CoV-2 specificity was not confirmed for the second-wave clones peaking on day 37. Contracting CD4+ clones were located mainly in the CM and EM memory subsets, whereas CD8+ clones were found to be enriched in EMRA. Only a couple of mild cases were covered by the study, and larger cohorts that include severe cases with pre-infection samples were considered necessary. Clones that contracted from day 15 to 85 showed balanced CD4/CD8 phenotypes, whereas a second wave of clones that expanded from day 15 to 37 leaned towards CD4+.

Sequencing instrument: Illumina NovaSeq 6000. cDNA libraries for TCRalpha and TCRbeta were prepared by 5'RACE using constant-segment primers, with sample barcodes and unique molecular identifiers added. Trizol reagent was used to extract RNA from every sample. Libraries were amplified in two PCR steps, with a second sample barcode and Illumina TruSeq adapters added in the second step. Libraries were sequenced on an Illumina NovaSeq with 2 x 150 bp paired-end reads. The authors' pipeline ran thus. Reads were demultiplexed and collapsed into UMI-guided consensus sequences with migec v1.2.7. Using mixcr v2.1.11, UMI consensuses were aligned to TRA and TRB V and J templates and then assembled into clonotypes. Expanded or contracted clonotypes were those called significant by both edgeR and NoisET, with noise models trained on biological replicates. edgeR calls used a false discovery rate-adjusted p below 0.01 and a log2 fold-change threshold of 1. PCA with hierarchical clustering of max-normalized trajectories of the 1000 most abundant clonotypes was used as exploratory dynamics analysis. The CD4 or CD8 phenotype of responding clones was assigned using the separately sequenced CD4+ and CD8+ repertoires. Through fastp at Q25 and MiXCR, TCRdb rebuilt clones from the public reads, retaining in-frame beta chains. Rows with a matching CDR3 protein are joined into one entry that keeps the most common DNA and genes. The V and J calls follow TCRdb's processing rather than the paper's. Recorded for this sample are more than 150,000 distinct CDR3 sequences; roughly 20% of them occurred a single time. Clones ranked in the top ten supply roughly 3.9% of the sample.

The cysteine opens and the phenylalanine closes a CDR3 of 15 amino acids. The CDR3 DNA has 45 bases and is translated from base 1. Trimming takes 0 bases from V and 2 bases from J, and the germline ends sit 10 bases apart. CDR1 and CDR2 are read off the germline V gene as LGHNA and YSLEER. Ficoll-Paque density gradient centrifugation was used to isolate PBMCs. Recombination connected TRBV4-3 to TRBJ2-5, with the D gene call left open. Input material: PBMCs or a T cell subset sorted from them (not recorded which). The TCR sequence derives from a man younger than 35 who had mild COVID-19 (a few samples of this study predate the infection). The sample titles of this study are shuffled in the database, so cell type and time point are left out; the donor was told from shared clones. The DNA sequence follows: TGCGCCAGCAGCCAAGATCTACGGCCTCAAGAGACCCAGTACTTC. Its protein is CASSQDLRPQETQYF.